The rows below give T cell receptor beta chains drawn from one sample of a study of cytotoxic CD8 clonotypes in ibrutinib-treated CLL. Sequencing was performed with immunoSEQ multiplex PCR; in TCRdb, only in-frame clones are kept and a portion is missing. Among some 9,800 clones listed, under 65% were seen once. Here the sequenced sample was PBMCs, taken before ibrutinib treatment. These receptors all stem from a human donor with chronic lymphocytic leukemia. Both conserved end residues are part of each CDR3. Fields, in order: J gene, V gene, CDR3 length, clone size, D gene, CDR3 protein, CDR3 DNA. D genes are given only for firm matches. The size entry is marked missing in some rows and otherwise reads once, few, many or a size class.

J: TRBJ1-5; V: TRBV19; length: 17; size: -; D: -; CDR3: CASSITRGGPVKQPQHF; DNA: TGTGCCAGTAGTATAACAAGGGGCGGGCCAGTCAAACAGCCCCAGCATTTT
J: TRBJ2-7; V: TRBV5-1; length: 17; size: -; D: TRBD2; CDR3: CASSTGTSGRALREQYF; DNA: TGCGCCAGCAGCACCGGGACTAGCGGGAGGGCCCTCCGCGAGCAGTACTTC
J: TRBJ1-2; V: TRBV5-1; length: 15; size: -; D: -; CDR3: CASSLNPGLTMGYTF; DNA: TGCGCCAGCAGCTTGAATCCGGGCCTAACTATGGGCTACACCTTC
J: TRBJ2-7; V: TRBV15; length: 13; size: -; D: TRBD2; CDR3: CATQGLAGVEQYF; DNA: TGTGCCACACAGGGACTAGCGGGAGTCGAGCAGTACTTC
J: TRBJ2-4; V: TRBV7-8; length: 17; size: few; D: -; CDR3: CASSLAVGGNHINIQYF; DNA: TGTGCCAGCAGCTTAGCGGTAGGGGGGAACCATATAAACATTCAGTACTTC
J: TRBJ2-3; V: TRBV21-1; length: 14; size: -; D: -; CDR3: CASSMTAKRDTQYF; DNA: TGTGCCAGCAGCATGACTGCGAAGAGGGATACGCAGTATTTT
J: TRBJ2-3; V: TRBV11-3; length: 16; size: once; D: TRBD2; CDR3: CASSSGLAGARDTQYF; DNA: TGTGCCAGCAGCTCAGGACTAGCGGGAGCAAGAGATACGCAGTATTTT
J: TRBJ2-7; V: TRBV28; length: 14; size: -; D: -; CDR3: CASSFESPVGEQYF; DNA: TGTGCCAGCAGTTTCGAGAGCCCTGTGGGAGAGCAGTACTTC
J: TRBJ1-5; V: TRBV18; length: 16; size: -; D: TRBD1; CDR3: CASSPSPGGGRQPQHF; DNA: TGTGCCAGCTCACCCTCCCCAGGGGGAGGCCGTCAGCCCCAGCATTTT
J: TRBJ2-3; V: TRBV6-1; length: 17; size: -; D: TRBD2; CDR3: CASSVSSGGQLTDTQYF; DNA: TGTGCCAGCAGTGTTTCTAGCGGGGGCCAACTCACAGATACGCAGTATTTT
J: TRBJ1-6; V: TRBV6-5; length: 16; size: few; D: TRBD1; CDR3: CASSHWTGEYNSPLHF; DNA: TGTGCCAGCAGTCACTGGACAGGGGAGTATAATTCACCCCTCCACTTT
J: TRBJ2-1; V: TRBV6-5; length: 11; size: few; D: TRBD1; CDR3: CASRSGQLQFF; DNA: TGTGCCAGCAGATCGGGACAGTTGCAGTTCTTC
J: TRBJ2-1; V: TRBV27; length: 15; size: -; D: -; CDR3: CASSLKSLNGDEQFF; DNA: TGTGCCAGCAGTTTAAAATCCTTAAATGGAGATGAGCAGTTCTTC
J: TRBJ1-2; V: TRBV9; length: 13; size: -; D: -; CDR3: CASSVSPNYGYTF; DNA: TGTGCCAGCAGCGTAAGCCCGAACTATGGCTACACCTTC
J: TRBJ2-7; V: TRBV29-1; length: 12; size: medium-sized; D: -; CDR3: CSVVGWSYEQYF; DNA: TGCAGCGTTGTCGGCTGGAGCTACGAGCAGTACTTC
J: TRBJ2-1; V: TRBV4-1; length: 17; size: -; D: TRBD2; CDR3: CASSQWGLAGAYNEQFF; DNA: TGCGCCAGCAGCCAATGGGGACTAGCGGGAGCCTACAATGAGCAGTTCTTC
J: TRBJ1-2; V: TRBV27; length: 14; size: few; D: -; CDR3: CASSSVPQGYGYTF; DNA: TGTGCCAGCAGTTCGGTACCCCAGGGCTATGGCTACACCTTC
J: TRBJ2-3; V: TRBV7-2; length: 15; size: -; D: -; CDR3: CASSPIMTTQDTQYF; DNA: TGTGCCAGCAGCCCGATCATGACTACCCAAGATACGCAGTATTTT
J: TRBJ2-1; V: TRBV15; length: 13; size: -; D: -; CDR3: CATSRDPVNEQFF; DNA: TGTGCCACCAGCCGGGACCCGGTTAATGAGCAGTTCTTC
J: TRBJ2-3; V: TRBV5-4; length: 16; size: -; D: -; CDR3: CASSGGQGPHTDTQYF; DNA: TGTGCCAGCAGCGGGGGGCAGGGGCCCCACACAGATACGCAGTATTTT
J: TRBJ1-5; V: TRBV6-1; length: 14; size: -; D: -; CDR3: CASALAQLNQPQHF; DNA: TGTGCCAGCGCTCTTGCGCAGCTTAATCAGCCCCAGCATTTT
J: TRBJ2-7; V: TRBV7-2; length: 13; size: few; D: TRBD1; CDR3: CATKDREVYEQYF; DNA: TGTGCCACCAAGGACAGGGAGGTCTACGAGCAGTACTTC
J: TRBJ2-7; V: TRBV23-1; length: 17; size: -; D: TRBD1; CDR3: CASRRTTGTGGPYEQYF; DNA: TGCGCCAGCAGACGCACCACCGGGACAGGGGGCCCCTACGAGCAGTACTTC
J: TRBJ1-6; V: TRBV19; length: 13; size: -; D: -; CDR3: CASSVKWDSPLHF; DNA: TGTGCCAGTAGTGTCAAATGGGATTCACCCCTCCACTTT
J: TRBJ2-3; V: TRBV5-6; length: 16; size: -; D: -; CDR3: CASSFPATEPTDTQYF; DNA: TGTGCCAGCAGCTTCCCCGCGACGGAACCCACAGATACGCAGTATTTT